Listed here are 5 T cell receptor beta chains from one sample, sequenced in a study of blood T cell repertoires in COVID-19 (dated by TCRdb to 2019 to 2021). Libraries came from the immunoSEQ multiplex PCR assay. The table comes from immuneACCESS by way of TCRdb, which keeps in-frame sequences with V and J called. Part of the clones is missing from these tables; in studies checked, under half for an unresolved V gene and the rest for unknown reasons. In this sample the table shows 60,000 to 85,000 clones, around 90% of which occur a single time. The top ten constitute 1.5% of the sample. Material: peripheral blood. These receptors were collected from a man in his fifties or sixties with acute or convalescent COVID-19.

The V call is TRBV27, the J call TRBJ2-5; no clear D. The CDR3 has 18 residues. The V gene's germline CDR1 is MNHEY and CDR2 SMNVEV (reference sequence). Trimming left V 0 bases short and J 2 bases short, with 19 bases between. The CDR3 region has the DNA TGTGCCAGCAGTTTATCGAGTGTGGGCAGCTCCTTACAAGAGACCCAGTACTTC. Its protein is CASSLSSVGSSLQETQYF.

The rearrangement uses TRBV5-6 and TRBJ1-2; maybe TRBD1 (5 bases). CDR1 and CDR2 (germline): SGHDT, YYEEEE. The CDR3 loop spans 13 amino acids. Trimming took off 1 base at V and 4 bases at J, with 8 bases between the two ends. In DNA, the CDR3 is TGTGCCAGCAGCTTGACCCAGGGCTATGGCTACACCTTC. Protein product: CASSLTQGYGYTF.

The rearrangement joins TRBV5-1 to TRBJ2-1; D might be TRBD2 (6 bases). Germline V lookup: CDR1 SGHRS, CDR2 YFSETQ. CDR3 size: 14 residues. V lost 4 bases and J lost 6, with 14 bases in between. The CDR3 protein is CASSLGMEGNEQFF. CDR3 nucleotides: TGCGCCAGCAGCCTTGGTATGGAGGGCAATGAGCAGTTCTTC.

The V gene is TRBV7-8, the J gene TRBJ1-6; D is unresolved. The CDR3 length is 12 residues. Trimming left V 5 bases short and J 9 bases short, with 8 bases between. Germline CDR1 is SGHVS and CDR2 is FQNEAQ. CDR3 sequence (DNA): TGTGCCAGCAGCGTAGGGAGTTCACCCCTCCACTTT. It codes for CASSVGSSPLHF.

The chain has TRBV19 and TRBJ2-3, with D possibly TRBD1 on 6 matching bases. The germline CDR1 and CDR2 sequences are LNHDA and SQIVND (reference sequence). This CDR3 is 13 amino acids long. V lost 9 bases and J 2 bases, leaving 12 bases between the germline ends. The chain's CDR3 is CASRRDNTDTQYF. The CDR3 DNA follows: TGTGCCAGCCGCCGGGACAACACAGATACGCAGTATTTT.